The next 2 T cell receptor beta chains were all read from a single sample in a study of T cell repertoires in cytomegalovirus infection (dated by TCRdb to between 2018 and 2020). TCRdb shows the sequencer as Illumina HiSeq 1500. TCRdb's own reprocessing of the public reads used fastp at Q25 and MiXCR and kept productive beta chains. CDR3 protein duplicates are merged, each entry listing the most common genes and DNA. A total of 150,000 to 200,000 distinct CDR3 sequences appear in this sample, around 15% of them only once. Over 20% of the sample rests with the top ten. The sequenced material came from PBMCs. These receptors all stem from a human donor in good health (CMV status not recorded). Some clones in this sample may be carry-over from other donors' samples.

J is TRBJ2-7 and V is TRBV7-2, with a tentative D call TRBD2 (5 bases). Trimming pared 1 base from V and 0 bases from J, leaving 10 bases between. This CDR3 contains 15 residues. Germline CDR1 SGHTA, CDR2 FQGNSA. The CDR3 spells CASSLVAGDSYEQYF. The CDR3 bases are TGTGCCAGCAGCTTAGTGGCGGGCGACTCCTACGAGCAGTACTTC.

This clonotype was picked up many times. The rearrangement uses TRBV6-2 or TRBV6-3 and TRBJ2-7; weak D call: TRBD2 (6 bases). In germline, CDR1 is MNHEY, CDR2 SVGEGT. Trimming pared 6 bases from V and 1 base from J, leaving 13 bases between. There are 14 residues in the CDR3. CDR3 amino acids: CASSHRGTSYEQYF. The DNA for the CDR3 is TGTGCCAGCAGCCACCGCGGGACTTCCTACGAGCAGTACTTC.